This T cell receptor (beta chain) was identified in a study of shared clonotypes between healthy human individuals (dated by TCRdb to 2020 to 2021). In the study overall: A couple of women and three men aged 18 to 49 years were included in the cohort. For each donor, CD4 naive and CD4 memory were each given three plates, CD8 naive was given two plates, and CD8 memory was given one plate. Per donor, leukapheresis produced somewhere between about 0.85 and 9.5 billion PBMCs. Blood TCR repertoires of roughly 5 healthy adults were deeply sequenced to estimate repertoire size and the extent of clonotype sharing between individuals. To increase sequencing depth and limit assay-specific biases, different laboratories used diverse techniques to prepare libraries and sequence TCR repertoires. Findings and caveats that apply to the study as a whole: When four donors were compared, the shared fraction of clonotypes was roughly 5% for naive CD4, more than 3% for naive CD8, 2.3% for memory CD4, and around 0.4% for memory CD8. Compared with non-shared clonotypes, the clonotypes found in all four sorted-subset donors had higher generation probabilities. Larger estimated clonotype richness was generally found for naive subsets than for memory subsets. The genetic and exposure-history diversity represented was limited by the small number of donors. Even with the large sequencing depth, rarefaction of the sorted-subset datasets indicated that sequencing was incomplete. Only blood was sampled, and tissue TCR repertoires likely differ from those in blood. Pairwise subsampling led to the expectation that sequencing depth would affect the degree of clonotype sharing among donors.

The donors were healthy, HIV-negative adults who had no recently reported acute infections or vaccinations. Only Caucasian adults living in Nashville, Tennessee, USA were represented among the donors. CD4+ T cells were enriched by magnetic negative selection; naive cells were then positively selected on CD45RA, and the negative fraction formed the memory subset. Blood was collected by leukapheresis, and PBMCs were isolated by Ficoll-Histopaque density gradient centrifugation and then cryopreserved in liquid nitrogen vapor phase. Analytical flow cytometry was used to check the purity and quantity of each magnetically sorted T cell population. Each sorted fraction had its genomic DNA isolated and then quantified by UV absorbance on a Nanodrop 2000c. Using the deep immunoSEQ assay, TCR CDR3 regions were amplified from genomic DNA by multiplex PCR. Genomic DNA extracted from each cell subset was distributed evenly over all wells of several immunoSEQ 96-well plates, and each plate served as one replicate. For sorted subsets, roughly 200 ng of genomic DNA, equivalent to some 33,000 T cell genomes, went into each replicate PCR. Purified libraries were quantified with a Qubit 3.0 fluorometer, sized on a Bioanalyzer 2100, and re-quantified with the KAPA Library Quantification kit. Each immunoSEQ 96-well plate was sequenced on its own single-read 150-cycle Illumina NextSeq 550 flow cell. The study's processing was this. The immunoSEQ output contained only junctional sequences without quality scores, so filtering could not match that applied to full-length reads. Sequences were annotated with PyIR, a Python wrapper for IgBLAST v1.9, using IMGT germline references to assign V/J genes and CDR3. Reads were removed for weak V/J assignments (E-value above 1e-6), missing CDR3, stop codons, out-of-frame junctions, or ambiguous translated residues. V3J clonotypes were defined as sequences sharing an identical inferred V gene, J gene, and CDR3 amino acid sequence. Percentage overlap between repertoires was calculated by dividing the number of shared unique clonotypes by the size of the smaller repertoire. RTK rarefaction, the Chao1 estimator, and Recon v2.1 estimates of unobserved clonotypes were used to assess repertoire richness. Generation probabilities for all TCRbeta clonotypes obtained by the gDNA method from a handful of donors were computed using OLGA. Entries here come from immuneACCESS through TCRdb and include only in-frame sequences with V and J called. Some clones fail to appear in such tables; in the studies checked, an unresolved V gene covers under half of the shortfall, and the cause of the remainder is unknown. V and J calls and clone size are copied from that table; D and trimming were computed from the DNA. This sample holds almost 750,000 clones; approximately 77% were observed only once. About 1.7% of the sample comes from the top ten.

According to the germline V gene, CDR1 reads SGHDN and CDR2 reads FVKESK. The CDR3 runs 12 residues from the cysteine to the phenylalanine. Only CDR3 DNA is held: 36 bases, read in frame from base 1. At the junction V is shortened by 4 bases and J by 2 bases, with 6 bases in between. This clone was counted between two and nine times. Its cognate antigen has yet to be identified. Base qualities are not recorded, but no much larger clone differs from it by a single base. The sequence was collected from a woman between 25 and 40 years old in good health. The sequence links TRBV14 to TRBJ2-7; the D gene is unclear. The sequencing input was memory CD4+ T cells sorted from blood. The sample's cell subset or site, from its label and the paper: CD45RA-negative fraction. The encoded CDR3 is CASSRLAYEQYF. The base sequence is TGTGCCAGCAGCCGCCTTGCCTACGAGCAGTACTTC.